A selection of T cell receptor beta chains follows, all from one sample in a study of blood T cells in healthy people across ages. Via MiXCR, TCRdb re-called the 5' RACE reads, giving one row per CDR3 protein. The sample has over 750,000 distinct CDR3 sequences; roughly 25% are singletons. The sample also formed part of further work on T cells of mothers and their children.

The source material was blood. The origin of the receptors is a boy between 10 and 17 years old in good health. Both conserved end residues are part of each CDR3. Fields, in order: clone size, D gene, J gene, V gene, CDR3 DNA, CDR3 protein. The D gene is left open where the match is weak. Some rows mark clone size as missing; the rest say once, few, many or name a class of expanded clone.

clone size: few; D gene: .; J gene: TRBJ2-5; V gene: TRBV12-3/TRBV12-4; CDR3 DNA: TGTGCCAGCAGTTTTTTAGGGGACCAAGAGACCCAGTACTTC; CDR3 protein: CASSFLGDQETQYF
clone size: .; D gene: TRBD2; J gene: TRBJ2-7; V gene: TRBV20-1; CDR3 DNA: TGCAGTGTGGCTAGCGGGGCGGACCTCTACGAGCAGTACTTC; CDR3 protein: CSVASGADLYEQYF
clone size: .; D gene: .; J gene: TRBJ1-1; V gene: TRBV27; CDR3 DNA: TGTGCCAGCATGCGCTCTCTGAACACTGAAGCTTTCTTT; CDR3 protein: CASMRSLNTEAFF
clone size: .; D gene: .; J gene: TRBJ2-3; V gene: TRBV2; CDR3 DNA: TGTGCCAGCAGTGACAGGCAGTTAACAGATACGCAGTATTTT; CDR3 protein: CASSDRQLTDTQYF
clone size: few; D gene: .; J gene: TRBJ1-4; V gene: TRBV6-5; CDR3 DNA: TGTGCCAGCAGTCGGGGGGCTTTTTCCCAACTGTTTTTT; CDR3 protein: CASSRGAFSQLFF
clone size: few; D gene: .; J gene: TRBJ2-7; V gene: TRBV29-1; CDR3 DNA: TGCAGCGTTTATCGGGAACCTACCGACGAGCAGTACTTC; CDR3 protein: CSVYREPTDEQYF
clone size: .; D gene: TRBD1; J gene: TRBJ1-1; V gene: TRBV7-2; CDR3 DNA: TGTGCCAGCAGCCCGGACAGGGTGAGTACTGAAGCTTTCTTT; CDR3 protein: CASSPDRVSTEAFF
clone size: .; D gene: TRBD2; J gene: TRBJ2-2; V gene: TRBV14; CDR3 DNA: TGTGCCAGCAGCCCATGGACTAGCGGGAACACCGGGGAGCTGTTTTTT; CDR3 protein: CASSPWTSGNTGELFF
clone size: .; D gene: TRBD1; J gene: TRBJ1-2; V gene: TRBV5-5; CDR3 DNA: TGTGCCAGCAGGGGGGACAGCTATGGCTACACCTTC; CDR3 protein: CASRGDSYGYTF
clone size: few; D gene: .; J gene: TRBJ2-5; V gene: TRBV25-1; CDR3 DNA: TGTGCCAGCAGTTCCCAAGGGGAGAAAAAGGGTCAAGAGACCCAGTACTTC; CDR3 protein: CASSSQGEKKGQETQYF
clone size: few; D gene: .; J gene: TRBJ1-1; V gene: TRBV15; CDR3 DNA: TGTGCCACCAGCGCGACAGGAGCCACTGAAGCTTTCTTT; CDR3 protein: CATSATGATEAFF
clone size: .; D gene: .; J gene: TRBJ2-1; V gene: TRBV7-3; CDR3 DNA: TGTGCCAGCAGCCTCATTCAGGGGGGTGAGCAGTTCTTC; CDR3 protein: CASSLIQGGEQFF
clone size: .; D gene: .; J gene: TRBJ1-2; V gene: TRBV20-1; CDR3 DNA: TGCAGTGCTCGTGACATCCAGGGTTACGGGGCTAACTATGGCTACACCTTC; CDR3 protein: CSARDIQGYGANYGYTF
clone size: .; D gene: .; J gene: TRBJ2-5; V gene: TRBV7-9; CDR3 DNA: TGTGCCAGCAGCTTAGTCTCACCCCAAGAGACCCAGTACTTC; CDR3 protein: CASSLVSPQETQYF
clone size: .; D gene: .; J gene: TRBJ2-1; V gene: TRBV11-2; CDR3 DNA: TGTGCCAGCAGCCAAATGATTTACAATGAGCAGTTCTTC; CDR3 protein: CASSQMIYNEQFF
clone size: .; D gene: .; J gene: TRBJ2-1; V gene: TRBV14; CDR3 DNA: TGTGCCAGCAGCCCTCACCGGAGGGGCGATGAGCAGTTCTTC; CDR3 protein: CASSPHRRGDEQFF
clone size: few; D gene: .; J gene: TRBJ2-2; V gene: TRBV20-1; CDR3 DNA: TGCAGTGCTAGAGATACAGCCAGGTCCACCGGGGAGCTGTTTTTT; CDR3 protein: CSARDTARSTGELFF
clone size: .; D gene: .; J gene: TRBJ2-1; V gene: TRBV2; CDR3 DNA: TGTGCCAACAAGTTGGATTGGGGGGGCCGAGACAATGAGCAGTTCTTC; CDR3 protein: CANKLDWGGRDNEQFF
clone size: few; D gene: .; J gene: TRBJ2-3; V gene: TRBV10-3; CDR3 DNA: TGTGCCATCAGTGAAAGCAGAGGGACAGATACGCAGTATTTT; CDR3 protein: CAISESRGTDTQYF
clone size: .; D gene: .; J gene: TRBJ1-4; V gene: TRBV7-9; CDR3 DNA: TGTGCCAGCAGCCAAAGCCCGCCCGGGCATGGGGAAAAACTGTTTTTT; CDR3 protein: CASSQSPPGHGEKLFF
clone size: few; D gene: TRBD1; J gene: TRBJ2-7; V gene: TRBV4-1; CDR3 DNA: TGCGCCAGCAGTCGGGGACAGGGGAGCCGTCGGAGACTTGTGCACGAGCAGTACTTC; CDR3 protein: CASSRGQGSRRRLVHEQYF
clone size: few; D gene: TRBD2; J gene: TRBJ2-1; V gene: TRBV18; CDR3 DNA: TGTGCCAGCTCACCACCTCGCGGGGGGGCCTTCCGGTATGAGCAGTTCTTC; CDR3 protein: CASSPPRGGAFRYEQFF
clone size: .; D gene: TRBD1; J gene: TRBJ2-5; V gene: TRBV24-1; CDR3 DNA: TGTGCCACCAGTGAGCCCGGGACAGGGGCACAAGAGACCCAGTACTTC; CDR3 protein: CATSEPGTGAQETQYF
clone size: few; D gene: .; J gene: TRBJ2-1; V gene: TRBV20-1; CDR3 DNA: TGCAGTGCTGTGCCTTTAATCTCCTACAATGAGCAGTTCTTC; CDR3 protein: CSAVPLISYNEQFF
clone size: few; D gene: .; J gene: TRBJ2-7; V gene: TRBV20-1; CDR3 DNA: TGCAGTGCTAGTTTTCAGGGTCGCTCCTACGAGCAGTACTTC; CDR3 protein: CSASFQGRSYEQYF
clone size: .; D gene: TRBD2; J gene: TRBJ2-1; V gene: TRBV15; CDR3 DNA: TGTGCCACCAGCAGAAAGACTAGCGGAGGTTACAATGAGCAGTTCTTC; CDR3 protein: CATSRKTSGGYNEQFF
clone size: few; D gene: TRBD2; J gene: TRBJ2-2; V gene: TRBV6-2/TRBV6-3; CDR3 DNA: TGTGCCAGCAGTCCCGGACTAGCGGGAGAGGGCGGGGAGCTGTTTTTT; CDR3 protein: CASSPGLAGEGGELFF
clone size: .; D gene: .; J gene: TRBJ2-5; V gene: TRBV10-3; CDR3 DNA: TGTGCCATCAGTGAGGGACAGATCCAAGAGACCCAGTACTTC; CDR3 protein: CAISEGQIQETQYF
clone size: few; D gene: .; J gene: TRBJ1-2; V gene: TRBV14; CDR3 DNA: TGTGCCAGCAGCATTAGAGCTAACTATGGCTACACCTTC; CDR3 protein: CASSIRANYGYTF
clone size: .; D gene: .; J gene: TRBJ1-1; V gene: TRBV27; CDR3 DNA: TGTGCCAGCAGTTTAGAGATTAGCACTGAAGCTTTCTTT; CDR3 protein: CASSLEISTEAFF
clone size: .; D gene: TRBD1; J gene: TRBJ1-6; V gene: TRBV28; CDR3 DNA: TGTGCCAGCAGTTTGCCAAGGGACAGCTCCTATAATTCACCCCTCCACTTT; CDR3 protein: CASSLPRDSSYNSPLHF
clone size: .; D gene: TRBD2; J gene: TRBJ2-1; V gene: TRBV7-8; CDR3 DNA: TGTGCCAGCAGCGTAAAGGGACTAGCGAGTATCAGCTCCTACAATGAGCAGTTCTTC; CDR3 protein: CASSVKGLASISSYNEQFF
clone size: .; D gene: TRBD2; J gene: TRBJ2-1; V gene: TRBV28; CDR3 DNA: TGTGCCAGCAGCCGTAGCGGGAGAGCCTACAATGAGCAGTTCTTC; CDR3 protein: CASSRSGRAYNEQFF
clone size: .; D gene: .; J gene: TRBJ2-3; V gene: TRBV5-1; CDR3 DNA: TGCGCCAGCAGTCGGGGCAGCGTCAGCACAGATACGCAGTATTTT; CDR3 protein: CASSRGSVSTDTQYF
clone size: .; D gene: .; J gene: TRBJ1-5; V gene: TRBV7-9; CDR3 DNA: TGTGCCAGCAGGGGGGAAGTGGGGCAGCCCCAGCATTTT; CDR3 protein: CASRGEVGQPQHF
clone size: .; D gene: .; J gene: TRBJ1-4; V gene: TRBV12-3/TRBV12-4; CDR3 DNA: TGTGCCAGCAAAGCTCCGGGACGGGTGAAACTGTTTTTT; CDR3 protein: CASKAPGRVKLFF
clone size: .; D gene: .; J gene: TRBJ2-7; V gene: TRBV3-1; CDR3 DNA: TGTGCCAGCAGCCAAGAGTACGGTTACGAGCAGTACTTC; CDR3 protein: CASSQEYGYEQYF
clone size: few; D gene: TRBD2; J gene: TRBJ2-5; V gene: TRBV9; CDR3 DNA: TGTGCCAGCAGCGCCGCTCAAGCGGGACTATCGCAAGAGACCCAGTACTTC; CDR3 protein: CASSAAQAGLSQETQYF
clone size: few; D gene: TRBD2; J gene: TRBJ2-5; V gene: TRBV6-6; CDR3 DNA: TGTGCCAGCAGTTACGTAGGGCGGGGGGAGACCCAGTACTTC; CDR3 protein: CASSYVGRGETQYF
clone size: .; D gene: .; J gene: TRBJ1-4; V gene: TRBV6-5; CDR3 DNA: TGTGCCAGCAGTTACGCCAGTGACCACACAACTAATGAAAAACCGTTTTTT; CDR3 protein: CASSYASDHTTNEKPFF
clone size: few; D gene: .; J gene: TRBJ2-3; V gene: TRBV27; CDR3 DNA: TGTGCCAGCGGACGTCGTACGCAGTATTTT; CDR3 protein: CASGRRTQYF
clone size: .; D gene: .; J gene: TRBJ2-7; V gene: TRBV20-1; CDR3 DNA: TGCAGTGCTCGGGGAGACAGCTCCTACGAGCAGTACTTC; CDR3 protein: CSARGDSSYEQYF
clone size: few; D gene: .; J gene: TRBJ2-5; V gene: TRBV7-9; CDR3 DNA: TGTGCCAGCGAGGCGAAGGTCCAAGAGACCCAGTACTTC; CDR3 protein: CASEAKVQETQYF
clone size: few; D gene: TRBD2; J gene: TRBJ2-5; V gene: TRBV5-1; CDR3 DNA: TGCGCCAGCAGCTATCTAGCGGGAGCAGGGGAGCAGTACTTC; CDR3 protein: CASSYLAGAGEQYF
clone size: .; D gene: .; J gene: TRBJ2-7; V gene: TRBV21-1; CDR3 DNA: TGTGCCAGCATTTCCGGGAACGGGGGCGACTCCTACGAGCAGTACTTC; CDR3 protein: CASISGNGGDSYEQYF
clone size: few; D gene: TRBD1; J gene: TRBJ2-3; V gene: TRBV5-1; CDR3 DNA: TGCGCCAGCAGCAATACAGGGGGTCGGAGCACAGATACGCAGTATTTT; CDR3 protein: CASSNTGGRSTDTQYF
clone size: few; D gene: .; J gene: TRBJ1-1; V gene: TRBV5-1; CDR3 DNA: TGCGCCAGCAGCCCCCAGGGAGGGATGGCTGAAGCTTTCTTT; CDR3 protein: CASSPQGGMAEAFF
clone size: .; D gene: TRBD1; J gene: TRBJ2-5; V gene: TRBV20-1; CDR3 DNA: TGCAGTGCTAGAGACGACGGACAGGGTAAAGAGACCCAGTACTTC; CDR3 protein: CSARDDGQGKETQYF
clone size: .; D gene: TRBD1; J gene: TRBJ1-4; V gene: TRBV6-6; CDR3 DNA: TGTGCCAGCAGTTATCTCCGGACAGGGGGCAATGAAAAACTGTTTTTT; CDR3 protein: CASSYLRTGGNEKLFF
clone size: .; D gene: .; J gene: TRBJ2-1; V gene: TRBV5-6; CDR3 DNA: TGTGCCAGCAGCTTGGCCAAATTGGGCTCCTACAATGAGCAGTTCTTC; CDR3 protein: CASSLAKLGSYNEQFF
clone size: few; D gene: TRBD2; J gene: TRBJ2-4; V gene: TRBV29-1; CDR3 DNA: TGCAGCGTAGCGGGGAGAGCCAAAAACATTCAGTACTTC; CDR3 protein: CSVAGRAKNIQYF
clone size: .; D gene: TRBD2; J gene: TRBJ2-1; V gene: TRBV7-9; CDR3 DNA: TGTGCCAGCACCAATACCCCTGGGAGGGGTTACAATGAGCAGTTCTTC; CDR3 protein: CASTNTPGRGYNEQFF
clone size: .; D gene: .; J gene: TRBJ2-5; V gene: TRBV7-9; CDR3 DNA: TGTGCCAGCAGCCAACTAGCAACCCGGGAGACCCAGTACTTC; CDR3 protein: CASSQLATRETQYF
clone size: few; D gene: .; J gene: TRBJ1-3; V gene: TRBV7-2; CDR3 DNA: TGTGCCAGCAGGGTACTCGGGTCTGGAAACACCATATATTTT; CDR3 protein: CASRVLGSGNTIYF
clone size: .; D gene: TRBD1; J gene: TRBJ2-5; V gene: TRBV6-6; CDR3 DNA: TGTGCCCGCAGTTACTCGACAGGGAAAGAGACCCAGTACTTC; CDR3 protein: CARSYSTGKETQYF
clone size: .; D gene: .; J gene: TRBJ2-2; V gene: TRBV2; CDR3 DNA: TGTGCCAGCATTCCGGGAACACAGTTGAACACCGGGGAGCTGTTTTTT; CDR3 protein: CASIPGTQLNTGELFF